Detailed here is one TCR beta chain. Its antigen is not identified. For Graves' hyperthyroidism to be stable, ophthalmopathy could not progress within 18 months. Based on clinical symptoms, serum thyroxine and TRAb, thyroid ultrasound and orbital computed tomography, diagnoses were reached. The source of the PBMCs was over 8.5 ml of fresh peripheral blood. This CDR3 spans 14 amino acids. Germline lookup yields CDR1 LNHDA and CDR2 SQIVND (reference sequence). V dropped 4 bases and J dropped 4 bases, with 13 bases sitting between them. This specimen comes from a study of T cells in Graves' hyperthyroidism and ophthalmopathy. Notes on the study in general: Before onset, ophthalmopathy was predicted by the model a median approximately 6.5 months earlier.

RNA transcripts served as the template for amplifying TCR beta CDR3 regions. The TCR CDR3 first-round RT-PCR relied on the HTBI primer set. TCRdb ran MiXCR on the multiplex PCR reads and lists one entry per CDR3 protein. This table holds over 700,000 distinct CDR3 sequences, 35% found once. This chain uses TRBV19 with TRBJ1-1; the D is unclear. Sequences were obtained from blood. This sequence was found in a woman between 40 and 55 years old with Graves' hyperthyroidism. The CDR3 DNA follows: TGTGCCAGTAGTAATGAGGGTCGGGGCACTGAAGCTTTCTTT. This translates into CASSNEGRGTEAFF.